This T cell receptor (beta chain) comes out of a study of T cell clones after liver transplantation. This CDR3 is 13 amino acids long. CDR1 and CDR2 from the germline V gene are MNHNS and SASEGT. Trimming took off 6 bases at V and 1 base at J, with 10 bases between the two ends. TCRdb's copy holds only in-frame clones and misses some; the assay was immunoSEQ multiplex PCR. This sample has more than 95,000 clones, with about 81% found just once. This clone was seen ten or more times. This rearrangement joins TRBV6-1 to TRBJ2-7, with D maybe TRBD1 (5 bases). This receptor was obtained from a human donor who received a liver transplant. The sample was CD4+ T cells from blood, taken before liver transplant. The CDR3 protein is CASSLGRSYEQYF. The CDR3 nucleotides are TGTGCCAGCAGCCTGGGGCGGTCCTACGAGCAGTACTTC.